The next 24 T cell receptor beta chains were all read from a single sample in a study of cytomegalovirus exposure and HLA in healthy donors. Only in-frame clones appear in the TCRdb table, and some are missing; sequencing was by immunoSEQ multiplex PCR. The sample consists of about 56,000 clones, over 85% of them appearing once. The sample consisted of PBMCs. All receptors come from a man in his late teens or twenties in good health and CMV-seronegative.

The gene calls are TRBV5-1 and TRBJ2-1, with TRBD2 identical over 10 bases. This CDR3 is built from 14 residues. The V gene's germline CDR1 is SGHRS and CDR2 YFSETQ. V was clipped by 4 bases and J by 10 bases; unmatched bases: 8. DNA of the CDR3: TGCGCCAGCAGCGGAGACCCGGGACTAGCGGAGCAGTTCTTC. It encodes CASSGDPGLAEQFF. Variable domain in full (rest from reference TRBV5-1 and TRBJ2-1): KAGVTQTPRYLIKTRGQQVTLSCSPISGHRSVSWYQQTPGQGLQFLFEYFSETQRNKGNFPGRFSGRQFSNSRSEMNVSTLELGDSALYLCASSGDPGLAEQFFGPGTRLTVL.

The rearrangement links TRBV1 to TRBJ2-1; whether TRBD2, the table's D call, matches the DNA was not checked. TRBV1 is assigned pseudogene status. The CDR3 totals 17 residues. In DNA, the CDR3 is TGCACCAGCAGCCTCACCCCCGGTGGGACTGGCTACAATGAGCAGTTCTTC. This translates into CTSSLTPGGTGYNEQFF.

The chain carries TRBV18 and TRBJ2-1; maybe TRBD1 (6 bases). CDR3 size: 14 residues. Between the trimmed V and J ends, which lost 2 bases and 5 bases, there was a span of 10 bases. Per germline, CDR1 KGHSH and CDR2 LQKENI. CDR3 bases: TGTGCCAGCTCACCAGGGGGACAAAACAATGAGCAGTTCTTC. It specifies CASSPGGQNNEQFF.

J is TRBJ2-3 and V is TRBV7-2; a weak D match, TRBD1 (5 bases). This CDR3 has 16 residues. Between the trimmed V and J ends, which lost 1 base and 2 bases, there was a span of 13 bases. Germline V gene lookup returns CDR1 SGHTA and CDR2 FQGNSA. Here the CDR3 DNA reads TGTGCCAGCAGCTTAGGGTGGCAGGGCTACACAGATACGCAGTATTTT. Protein sequence: CASSLGWQGYTDTQYF. The full variable domain, in which reference TRBV7-2 and TRBJ2-3 provide the parts outside the CDR3, is GAGVSQSPSNKVTEKGKDVELRCDPISGHTALYWYRQSLGQGLEFLIYFQGNSAPDKSGLPSDRFSAERTGGSVSTLTIQRTQQEDSAVYLCASSLGWQGYTDTQYFGPGTRLTVL.

This rearrangement joins TRBV7-6 to TRBJ1-3; D unresolved. This CDR3 is 14 amino acids long. Between the trimmed V and J ends, which lost 5 bases and 1 base, there was a span of 9 bases. Germline V lookup: CDR1 SGHVS, CDR2 FNYEAQ. CDR3 region: CASSRVVSGNTIYF. In DNA, the CDR3 is TGTGCCAGCAGCCGCGTGGTATCTGGAAACACCATATATTTT.

The chain employs TRBV5-1 and TRBJ2-1, with 8 bases lining up with TRBD2. Looked up from germline, CDR1 is SGHRS and CDR2 is YFSETQ. Losses at the gene ends were 0 bases for V and 6 bases for J; bases not matched to a gene: 5. The CDR3 length is 15 residues. The CDR3 reads CASSLVVAGLNEQFF. DNA of the CDR3: TGCGCCAGCAGCTTGGTGGTAGCGGGGCTCAATGAGCAGTTCTTC.

The chain couples TRBV5-1 to TRBJ2-3, with D perhaps matching TRBD2 (6 bases). Between the trimmed V and J ends, which lost 2 bases and 4 bases, there was a span of 14 bases. Germline V gene data show CDR1 as SGHRS and CDR2 as YFSETQ. CDR3 length equals 15 residues. In DNA form, the CDR3 reads TGCGCCAGCAGCTTATTCGGAGGGGAATCAGATACGCAGTATTTT. It specifies CASSLFGGESDTQYF. Combining the CDR3 with reference TRBV5-1 and TRBJ2-3 gives the whole variable domain KAGVTQTPRYLIKTRGQQVTLSCSPISGHRSVSWYQQTPGQGLQFLFEYFSETQRNKGNFPGRFSGRQFSNSRSEMNVSTLELGDSALYLCASSLFGGESDTQYFGPGTRLTVL.

The rearrangement links TRBV5-5 to TRBJ2-7, with TRBD2 identical over 7 bases. The CDR3 loop spans 14 amino acids. From germline, CDR1 is SGHKS and CDR2 YYEKEE (reference sequence). The V gene end was trimmed by 5 bases and the J gene end by 8 bases; junction bases not matched to a gene: 13. CDR3 sequence reads: CASRGFLAGYKQYF. CDR3 bases: TGTGCCAGCAGAGGGTTTTTAGCGGGTTACAAGCAGTACTTC.

The chain combines TRBV5-5 with TRBJ2-7, with D possibly being TRBD1 (6 bases). Germline assignment: CDR1 SGHKS and CDR2 YYEKEE (reference sequence). The CDR3 has 16 amino acids. Trimming removed 4 bases from V and 3 bases from J, with 20 bases in between. CDR3 protein: CASSLEGTGYYYEQYF. CDR3 bases: TGTGCCAGCAGCCTCGAAGGAACAGGGTATTACTACGAGCAGTACTTC.

This clone was found once. The chain is built from TRBV6-1 and TRBJ1-5, with 7 bases fitting TRBD1. The CDR3 loop spans 15 amino acids. Germline V CDR1 and CDR2: MNHNS, SASEGT. Trimming removed 6 bases from V and 7 bases from J; junction bases left unmatched: 12. CDR3 DNA sequence: TGTGCCAGCAGCCTACGGGTAGGGGGCGAGCAGCCCCAGCATTTT. This translates into CASSLRVGGEQPQHF.

This chain uses TRBV28 with TRBJ1-5; tentative D call: TRBD1 (6 bases). Germline V lookup: CDR1 MDHEN, CDR2 SYDVKM. The CDR3 is 17 residues long. V gave up 3 bases and J gave up 4 bases, with 19 bases separating them. The CDR3 loop is CASSLTGLGVRNQPQHF. DNA of the CDR3: TGTGCCAGCAGTTTGACAGGTCTCGGGGTTCGGAATCAGCCCCAGCATTTT.

The chain has TRBV28 and TRBJ2-3; tentative D call: TRBD2 (7 bases). The CDR3 is 20 residues long. CDR1 MDHEN and CDR2 SYDVKM come from the germline V gene. V lost 3 bases and J 4 bases, leaving 29 bases between the germline ends. The CDR3 DNA reads as TGTGCCAGCAGTTTTGGGATGGGGGGGCAGAGGACTAGGTCCCCAGATACGCAGTATTTT. It specifies CASSFGMGGQRTRSPDTQYF.

The rearrangement uses TRBV6-1 and TRBJ2-5, with D possibly being TRBD2 (5 bases). Trimming removed 6 bases from V and 5 bases from J, with 7 bases in between. The CDR3 consists of 11 residues. CDR1 MNHNS and CDR2 SASEGT come from the germline V gene. The CDR3 DNA follows: TGTGCCAGCAGGAAGCGGGAGACCCAGTACTTC. This translates into CASRKRETQYF.

This sequence joins TRBV7-9 and TRBJ1-1; possibly TRBD1 for D (6 bases). This CDR3 contains 11 residues. CDR1 and CDR2 (germline): SEHNR, FQNEAQ (reference sequence). Trimming left V 4 bases short and J 8 bases short, with 8 bases between. In DNA form, the CDR3 reads TGTGCCAGCAGCTCCGGGACAGAAGCTTTCTTT. Protein sequence: CASSSGTEAFF.

This chain links TRBV27 with TRBJ1-2; 12 bases line up with TRBD1. The CDR3 covers 15 residues. Germline values: CDR1 MNHEY, CDR2 SMNVEV (reference sequence). V was pared by 5 bases and J by 4 bases, with 5 bases of the junction left unmatched. The DNA of the CDR3 is TGTGCCAGCAGTGTCGGGACAGGGGGCGTCTATGGCTACACCTTC. As protein: CASSVGTGGVYGYTF.

This clone has just one count. CDR3 nucleotides: TGTGCCAGCACTCCCCTCGGGGAGGGGAAAAACACCATATATTTT. It codes for CASTPLGEGKNTIYF. The chain joins TRBV6-9 to TRBJ1-3; D possibly corresponds to TRBD1 (5 bases). CDR1 and CDR2 from the germline V gene are MNHGY and SVAAGI. Trimming took off 7 bases at V and 6 bases at J, with 19 bases between the two ends. The CDR3 runs to 15 residues.

The V gene is TRBV28, the J gene TRBJ1-5; D is ambiguous. The V gene's germline CDR1 is MDHEN and CDR2 SYDVKM. The CDR3 spans 12 residues. V was trimmed by 4 bases and J by 4 bases, leaving 5 bases between them. The CDR3 region has the DNA TGTGCCAGCAGTTCCAGAAATCAGCCCCAGCATTTT. Translation gives CASSSRNQPQHF.

The gene calls are TRBV7-9 and TRBJ1-4; no clear D gene. The V gene lost 0 bases and the J gene lost 8 bases, with 7 bases spanning the gap. The germline V gene has CDR1 SEHNR and CDR2 FQNEAQ (reference sequence). This CDR3 has 13 residues. CDR3 in DNA: TGTGCCAGCAGCTTAGCCGGGGTCGAAAAACTGTTTTTT. Translation: CASSLAGVEKLFF.

V and J are TRBV11-2 and TRBJ1-1; tentatively, D is TRBD1 (5 bases). V was pared by 7 bases and J by 5 bases, with 17 bases between. The CDR3 length is 14 residues. CDR1 is SGHAT, CDR2 FQNNGV, per germline. DNA for the CDR3: TGTGCCAGCAATAGCGGGACCGGGCTGACTGAAGCTTTCTTT. It is translated as CASNSGTGLTEAFF.

The chain carries TRBV7-9 and TRBJ2-7; 9 nucleotides agree with TRBD1. Germline CDR1 SEHNR, CDR2 FQNEAQ (reference sequence). After removal of 5 bases from V and 5 bases from J, the junction contained 16 bases not matched to a gene. The CDR3 is made up of 17 amino acids. This CDR3 is CASSLSWTGDISDEQYF. The CDR3 DNA reads as TGTGCCAGCAGCCTCAGTTGGACAGGGGACATATCTGACGAGCAGTACTTC. The full variable domain, rest sourced from reference TRBV7-9 and TRBJ2-7, is DTGVSQNPRHKITKRGQNVTFRCDPISEHNRLYWYRQTLGQGPEFLTYFQNEAQLEKSRLLSDRFSAERPKGSFSTLEIQRTEQGDSAMYLCASSLSWTGDISDEQYFGPGTRLTVT.

V usage is TRBV6-1 and J usage is TRBJ1-2, with D possibly matching TRBD1 (5 bases). CDR3 length: 12 amino acids. The germline V gene encodes CDR1 MNHNS and CDR2 SASEGT. Between the trimmed V and J ends, which lost 4 bases and 4 bases, there was a span of 7 bases. CDR3 sequence: CASSVTGYGYTF. As DNA, the CDR3 is TGTGCCAGCAGTGTAACAGGCTATGGCTACACCTTC.

This chain links TRBV29-1 with TRBJ1-5; TRBD1 is a possible D gene (5 bases). The CDR3 consists of 13 residues. Germline-derived CDR1 and CDR2 are SQVTM and ANQGSEA. V shed 4 bases and J shed 7 bases, with 14 bases lying between them. CDR3 loop: CSVAGGLEQPQHF. CDR3 nucleotides: TGCAGCGTTGCGGGGGGACTGGAGCAGCCCCAGCATTTT.

The chain employs TRBV5-1 and TRBJ2-7; TRBD1 matches 10 bases. The germline gives CDR1 SGHRS, CDR2 YFSETQ. With V trimmed by 1 base and J by 6 bases, 10 bases remained unmatched. This CDR3 has 16 amino acids. CDR3 in amino acids: CASSLPGTGVISEQYF. DNA of the CDR3: TGCGCCAGCAGCTTGCCCGGGACAGGGGTGATCTCCGAGCAGTACTTC.

Here the CDR3 DNA reads TGTGCCAGCAGTTGGGACAGGGAAAACTATGGCTACACCTTC. This gives the protein CASSWDRENYGYTF. The chain carries TRBV27 and TRBJ1-2, with TRBD1 matching 9 bases. This CDR3 is built from 14 residues. CDR1 MNHEY and CDR2 SMNVEV come from the germline V gene (reference sequence). V lost 4 bases and J lost 2; bases outside the gene matches: 2.